This paragraph covers one TCR beta chain sequence. The sample comes from a study of control samples from healthy donors and cancer patients. V lost 6 bases and J lost 9, with 9 bases in between. Germline V gene sequence: CDR1 SEHNR, CDR2 FQNEAQ (reference sequence). This CDR3 has 11 amino acids. Profiling relied on immunoSEQ multiplex PCR, and the TCRdb table lists in-frame clones only, not all of them. The profile shows approximately 150,000 clones, approximately 94% of them singletons. The clonotype originates from a woman younger than 30 in good health. The genes are TRBV7-9 and TRBJ2-1; D is unclear. The sequencing input was blood. As DNA, the CDR3 is TGTGCCAGCAGTTTGGTCGTTGAGCAGTTCTTC. Translation: CASSLVVEQFF.